This T cell receptor beta chain originates from a study of cytomegalovirus exposure and HLA in healthy donors. Study findings and constraints: The likely origin of a cluster of highly shared sequence variants was a sequencing artifact.

The CDR3 extends over 17 amino acids. The germline CDR1 and CDR2 sequences are SGHVS and FQNEAQ. Trimming cost V 2 bases and J 2 bases; bases outside gene matches: 5. In regard to this clone: As yet, its antigen is unknown.

PCR involved 60 Vbeta and 13 Jbeta primers. TCRdb's table, derived via immunoSEQ multiplex PCR, lists solely in-frame clones and lacks some. The repertoire includes about 160,000 clones, roughly 82% of them detected once, and approximately 1.5% sits in the top ten. The clonotype originates from a girl aged 5-17 years in good health and CMV-seropositive. Sequencing was carried out using PBMCs. The chain joins TRBV7-8 to TRBJ2-3; 12 bases are shared with TRBD2. The CDR3 DNA reads TGTGCCAGCAGCTTAAGACTAGCGGGAGTTGTCACAGATACGCAGTATTTT. This sequence encodes CASSLRLAGVVTDTQYF.